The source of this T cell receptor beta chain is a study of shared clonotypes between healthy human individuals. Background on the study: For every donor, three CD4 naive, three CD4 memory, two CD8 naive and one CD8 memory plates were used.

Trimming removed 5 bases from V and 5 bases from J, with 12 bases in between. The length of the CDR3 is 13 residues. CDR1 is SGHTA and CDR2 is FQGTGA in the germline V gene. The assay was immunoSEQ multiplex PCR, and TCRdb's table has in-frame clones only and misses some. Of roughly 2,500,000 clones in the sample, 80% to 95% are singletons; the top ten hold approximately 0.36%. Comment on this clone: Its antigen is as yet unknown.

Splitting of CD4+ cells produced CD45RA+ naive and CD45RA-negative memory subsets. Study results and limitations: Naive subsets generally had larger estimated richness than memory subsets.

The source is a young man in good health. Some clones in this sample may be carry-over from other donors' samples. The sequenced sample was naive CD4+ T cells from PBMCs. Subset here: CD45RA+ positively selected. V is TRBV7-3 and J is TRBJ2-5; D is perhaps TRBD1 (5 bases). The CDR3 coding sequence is TGTGCCAGCAGCCCCAGGGCTGCGGAGACCCAGTACTTC. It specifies CASSPRAAETQYF.